Described below is a single T cell receptor (beta chain) sequence and its context. The record originates from a study of blood T cells in healthy people across ages. The length of the CDR3 is 19 residues. Germline CDR1 is SNHLY and CDR2 is FYNNEI. The V gene end was trimmed by 7 bases and the J gene end by 13 bases; junction bases not matched to a gene: 30. Together with a sample-barcoded 5' primer, a J-beta primer mix was included in a second PCR lasting about 6 to 11 cycles. One entry per CDR3 protein, called by TCRdb with MiXCR from the 5' RACE reads. The sample consists of around 1,100,000 distinct CDR3 sequences, 30% to 40% of them appearing once.

Sequencing was carried out using blood. This clonotype was sampled from a man aged 18 to 30 in good health. The chain combines TRBV2 with TRBJ2-1, with 8 bases identical to TRBD2. CDR3 loop: CASTSRGGTAISFSGDQFF. DNA of the CDR3: TGTGCCAGCACAAGCCGGGGGGGCACCGCCATTTCTTTTTCGGGTGATCAGTTCTTC.